These 18 T cell receptor beta chains came from one sample sequenced in a study of T cells in Graves' hyperthyroidism and ophthalmopathy. TCR beta CDR3 regions were amplified from RNA transcripts. Initially, a first-round RT-PCR of the TCR CDR3 employed the HTBI primer set. TCRdb re-derived calls from the multiplex PCR reads in MiXCR, one entry per CDR3 protein. The table includes about 400,000 distinct CDR3 sequences, approximately 25% detected once. Sequencing was done on a sample of blood. These receptor sequences come from a man aged 50-60 years with Graves' hyperthyroidism.

The chain is built from TRBV12-5 and TRBJ2-2; 8 bases align to TRBD2. Unmatched junction bases numbered 9, after V lost 4 bases and J lost 2 bases. Germline V CDR1 and CDR2: LGHNT, FRNRAP. The CDR3 has 17 amino acids. CDR3 sequence (DNA): TGTGCTAGTGGTTGGCTCAAGCGGGAGTTCAACACCGGGGAGCTGTTTTTT. Amino acid sequence: CASGWLKREFNTGELFF.

V and J are TRBV11-1 and TRBJ1-2; no clear D. This CDR3 region has 14 residues. Germline CDR1 and CDR2: SGHAT and FQDESV (reference sequence). Trimming removed 5 bases at V and 5 bases at J, with 15 bases between. CDR3 nucleotide sequence: TGTGCCAGCAGCCCCTCCGGGCCGACGTATGGCTACACCTTC. Translation gives CASSPSGPTYGYTF.

The chain is built from TRBV12-3 or TRBV12-4 and TRBJ2-1, with D possibly matching TRBD2 (6 bases). The J call is uncertain, as TRBJ2-7 better fits the DNA end. This CDR3 has 16 residues. The CDR3 protein is CASSHPSSGSYNEQYF. Here the CDR3 DNA reads TGTGCCAGCAGTCACCCGAGTAGCGGATCCTACAATGAGCAGTACTTC.

This clonotype was picked up a small number of times. The rearrangement links TRBV5-5 to TRBJ2-5; D unclear. The CDR3 spans 13 residues. V lost 4 bases to trimming and J lost 5 bases, with 12 bases between them. The V gene's germline CDR1 is SGHKS and CDR2 YYEKEE (reference sequence). The CDR3 DNA reads as TGTGCCAGCAGCCGTCCAGATGGGGAGACCCAGTACTTC. Amino acids: CASSRPDGETQYF.

This chain connects TRBV6-9 to TRBJ2-7, with a weak D call TRBD1 (6 bases). The germline V gene encodes CDR1 MNHGY and CDR2 SVAAGI. The CDR3 loop spans 14 amino acids. V gave up 3 bases and J gave up 2 bases, with 11 bases separating them. CDR3 DNA sequence: TGTGCCAGCAGTTACAGGGGCGAGGCCTACGAGCAGTACTTC. Its translation is CASSYRGEAYEQYF.

The chain carries TRBV9 and TRBJ2-7, with 10 nucleotides matching TRBD1. Germline V gene data show CDR1 as SGDLS and CDR2 as YYNGEE. This CDR3 is 15 amino acids long. V trimming: 4 bases; J trimming: 6 bases; junction bases outside the gene matches: 10. CDR3 loop: CASSLYGTGDGEQYF. The CDR3 DNA sequence: TGTGCCAGCAGCCTCTACGGGACAGGGGATGGCGAGCAGTACTTC. Complete variable domain (other parts from reference TRBV9 and TRBJ2-7): DSGVTQTPKHLITATGQRVTLRCSPRSGDLSVYWYQQSLDQGLQFLIQYYNGEERAKGNILERFSAQQFPDLHSELNLSSLELGDSALYFCASSLYGTGDGEQYFGPGTRLTVT.

This clonotype was recorded only once. A much larger clone differs from this one at a single base, so this may be a read error. The chain is built from TRBV6-1 and TRBJ2-1; 13 bases align to TRBD2. This CDR3 has 18 amino acids. Germline loops: CDR1 MNHNS, CDR2 SASEGT. J was trimmed by 0 bases and V by 6 bases; bases with no gene match: 8. The CDR3 bases are TGTGCCAGCAGCCGGGGGACTAGCGGGATAAGCTCCTACAATGAGCAGTTCTTC. It translates to CASSRGTSGISSYNEQFF.

The V call is TRBV29-1, the J call TRBJ2-3; D gene ambiguous. Trimming stripped 8 bases from V and 0 bases from J, with 12 bases between. Per germline, CDR1 SQVTM and CDR2 ANQGSEA. The CDR3 is 13 residues long. CDR3 loop: CSSVGSSTDTQYF. CDR3 sequence (DNA): TGCAGCTCTGTGGGATCGAGCACAGATACGCAGTATTTT.

As concerns this clonotype: Possible read error: a much larger clone is one base away. The V gene is TRBV30, the J gene TRBJ2-7; 8 positions agree with TRBD2. With V trimmed by 0 bases and J by 9 bases, 16 bases remained unmatched. Germline lookup yields CDR1 GTSNPN and CDR2 SVGIG (reference sequence). The CDR3 runs 16 residues. The CDR3 DNA is TGTGCCTGGAGTGTACGGGTAATAGCGGGATATAACGGGCAGTACTTC. This sequence encodes CAWSVRVIAGYNGQYF.

The chain employs TRBV13 and TRBJ2-5; no firm D call. V shed 5 bases and J shed 0 bases, with 7 bases lying between them. CDR3 length equals 13 residues. Germline V gives CDR1 PRHDT, CDR2 FYEKMQ (reference sequence). CDR3 DNA: TGTGCCAGCAGCCCTCAGAACCAAGAGACCCAGTACTTC. As protein: CASSPQNQETQYF.

The chain links TRBV28 to TRBJ2-2; D remains ambiguous. V lost 7 bases and J 2 bases, leaving 8 bases between the germline ends. In germline, CDR1 is MDHEN, CDR2 SYDVKM. The CDR3 is 13 amino acids. The CDR3 region is CASKSYNTGELFF. The CDR3 DNA reads TGTGCCAGCAAGAGTTATAACACCGGGGAGCTGTTTTTT.

Remarks on this clonotype: This could be a read error, since a much larger clone is one nucleotide away. No conserved phenylalanine or tryptophan is present at the end of the CDR3, so a read error is the likely explanation. The chain recombines TRBV6-1 with TRBJ2-1, with TRBD1 as a possible D gene (6 bases). CDR1 and CDR2 from the germline V gene are MNHNS and SASEGT. This CDR3 contains 14 residues. V was cut by 7 bases and J by 2 bases, with 12 bases left in between. The CDR3 coding sequence is TGTGCCAGCATGCGGCAGGGGACCTACAATGAGCAGTTCTCC. This translates into CASMRQGTYNEQFS.

The chain has TRBV9 and TRBJ2-1; TRBD1 aligns across 7 bases. The germline V gene encodes CDR1 SGDLS and CDR2 YYNGEE. The CDR3 contains 13 residues. The V and J ends lost 7 bases and 10 bases, in that order; junction bases with no gene match: 11. The CDR3 spells CASSPSGGGEQFF. As DNA, the CDR3 is TGTGCCAGCTCCCCCTCAGGGGGTGGCGAGCAGTTCTTC.

The gene calls are TRBV12-3 or TRBV12-4 and TRBJ1-4; a possible D gene is TRBD1 (6 bases). Trimming removed 5 bases from V and 7 bases from J, with 14 bases in between. The CDR3 loop spans 14 amino acids. The CDR3 sequence: CASSRDKASEKLFF. The DNA for the CDR3 is TGTGCCAGCAGTCGGGACAAGGCTAGTGAAAAACTGTTTTTT.

The CDR3 nucleotides read TGTGCCAGCAGTTTAGTGTTTGTAGGCGGGACAAAGGCCGGGGAGCTGTTTTTT. It is translated as CASSLVFVGGTKAGELFF. V and J are TRBV28 and TRBJ2-2; either TRBD1 or TRBD2 may supply D (6 bases each). Germline V gene lookup returns CDR1 MDHEN and CDR2 SYDVKM. This CDR3 has 18 residues. V was pared by 2 bases and J by 6 bases, with 22 bases between.

This clonotype showed up many times. The rearrangement links TRBV20-1 to TRBJ2-7, with TRBD2 identical over 9 bases. Germline V gene sequence: CDR1 DFQATT, CDR2 SNEGSKA (reference sequence). This CDR3 is 13 amino acids long. With 5 bases clipped from V and 7 bases from J, the junction kept 9 bases outside the gene matches. For the CDR3, the DNA is TGCAGTGCTGTCAGGACTAGCGTTCCGGAGCAGTACTTC. This sequence encodes CSAVRTSVPEQYF.

This clonotype was found many times. The chain combines TRBV18 with TRBJ2-1, with no clear D. This CDR3 is 13 amino acids long. V lost 2 bases to trimming and J lost 4 bases, with 6 bases between them. The germline V gene encodes CDR1 KGHSH and CDR2 LQKENI. The CDR3 protein is CASSPEVYNEQFF. The CDR3 DNA reads as TGTGCCAGCTCACCAGAGGTTTACAATGAGCAGTTCTTC.

This clonotype was seen a handful of times. The chain employs TRBV28 and TRBJ2-5; D is ambiguous. V was trimmed by 7 bases and J by 2 bases, leaving 14 bases between them. CDR1 is MDHEN, CDR2 SYDVKM, per germline. The CDR3 sequence is 14 residues long. DNA for the CDR3: TGTGCCAGCACCTTCGCTGTCGGACAAGAGACCCAGTACTTC. Translated, it gives CASTFAVGQETQYF.